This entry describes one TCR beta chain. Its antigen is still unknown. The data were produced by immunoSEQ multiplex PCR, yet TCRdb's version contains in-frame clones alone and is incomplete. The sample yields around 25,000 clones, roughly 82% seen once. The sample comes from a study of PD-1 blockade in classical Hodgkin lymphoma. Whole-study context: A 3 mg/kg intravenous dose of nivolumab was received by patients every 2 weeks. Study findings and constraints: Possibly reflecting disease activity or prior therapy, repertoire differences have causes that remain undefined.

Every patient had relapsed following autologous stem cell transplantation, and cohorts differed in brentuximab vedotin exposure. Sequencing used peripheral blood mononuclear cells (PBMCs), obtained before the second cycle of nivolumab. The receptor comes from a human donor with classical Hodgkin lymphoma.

CDR3 amino acids: CAISGGGQGALYGYTF. The CDR3 coding sequence is TGTGCCATCAGTGGAGGCGGACAGGGGGCGTTGTATGGCTACACCTTC. The chain is built from TRBV10-3 and TRBJ1-2; 11 bases are shared with TRBD1. The ends lost 4 bases at V and 5 bases at J; junction bases unmatched: 9. Per the germline V gene, CDR1 is ENHRY and CDR2 is SYGVKD. The CDR3 runs 16 residues.